This T cell receptor beta chain was recovered during a study of cytomegalovirus exposure and HLA in healthy donors. Study outcomes and limitations: TCR sequences were mostly rare, though some public TCRs occurred in many donors. Reported performance of the classifier showed diagnosis of cytomegalovirus status with high specificity and sensitivity. Researchers counted around 180 TCR beta chains as cytomegalovirus-associated.

In the case of this clone: Its specificity is unknown.

Data came from immunoSEQ multiplex PCR; TCRdb stores just in-frame clones and leaves some out. This table holds under 250,000 clones, approximately 90% found once. V gave up 5 bases and J gave up 4 bases, with 5 bases separating them. Germline assignment: CDR1 MNHNS and CDR2 SASEGT. The CDR3 contains 11 residues. Source material: PBMCs. The chain has TRBV6-1 and TRBJ1-1; unclear D gene. The source of this sequence is a man between 18 and 35 years old in good health and CMV-seronegative. CDR3 sequence: CASSLSTEAFF. The CDR3 region has the DNA TGTGCCAGCAGTCTCAGCACTGAAGCTTTCTTT.